These 8 T cell receptor beta chains were all obtained from the same sample, sequenced in a study of Ad26.COV2.S vaccination and SARS-CoV-2 variants. The repertoire was sequenced with immunoSEQ multiplex PCR; TCRdb's copy has only in-frame clones and lacks some. The table has hundreds of thousands of clones, roughly 90% seen once. Treatment noted: roughly 19 received Ad26.COV2.S at low or high dose, single or two shots; about 5 received placebo; per-sample allocation not given. The study sampled participants on day 63 after the first vaccine or placebo injection. The sample was peripheral blood, taken in a trial of Ad26.COV2.S vaccine versus placebo. The receptors here all came from a person between 18 and 60 years old who received the Ad26.COV2.S COVID-19 vaccine or a placebo.

The V gene is TRBV6-5, the J gene TRBJ1-2; D is unclear. Germline CDR1 and CDR2: MNHEY and SVGAGI. This CDR3 comprises 12 residues. V lost 7 bases to trimming and J lost 8 bases, with 14 bases between them. The CDR3 reads CASTWTGGGYTF. In nucleotides, the CDR3 is TGTGCCAGCACCTGGACCGGCGGGGGCTACACCTTC.

This rearrangement joins TRBV7-9 to TRBJ1-2; no reliable D call. The CDR3 totals 13 residues. V was clipped by 5 bases and J by 4 bases, with 11 bases between them. Germline CDR1 and CDR2: SEHNR and FQNEAQ (reference sequence). The CDR3 region is CASSHDGSYGYTF. The DNA for the CDR3 is TGTGCCAGCAGCCATGACGGAAGCTATGGCTACACCTTC.

The chain couples TRBV7-3 to TRBJ2-5; the D gene is possibly TRBD2 (5 bases). V shed 2 bases and J shed 2 bases, with 12 bases lying between them. Germline V gene data show CDR1 as SGHTA and CDR2 as FQGTGA. The CDR3 is 15 amino acids. CDR3 DNA sequence: TGTGCCAGCAGCTTATCTCCTCGGGGACAAGAGACCCAGTACTTC. Amino acids: CASSLSPRGQETQYF.

The V call is TRBV20-1, the J call TRBJ2-7; D might be TRBD1 (5 bases). The germline V gene encodes CDR1 DFQATT and CDR2 SNEGSKA (reference sequence). V was pared by 3 bases and J by 2 bases, with 11 bases between. This CDR3 is built from 13 residues. The DNA for the CDR3 is TGCAGTGCTAGTGGGCAGGGCCCCTACGAGCAGTACTTC. Translation: CSASGQGPYEQYF.

V gene TRBV10-2 combines with J gene TRBJ2-5, with 7 bases matching TRBD2. Trimming removed 2 bases from V and 5 bases from J; junction bases left unmatched: 2. The germline gives CDR1 WSHSY, CDR2 SAAADI. This CDR3 has 13 amino acids. The CDR3 DNA is TGCGCCAGCAGTGAGGTCGGGAGGGAGACCCAGTACTTC. The encoded protein is CASSEVGRETQYF.

This rearrangement joins TRBV5-1 to TRBJ2-2; weak D call: TRBD1 (5 bases). Trimming took off 3 bases at V and 0 bases at J, with 9 bases between the two ends. The germline gives CDR1 SGHRS, CDR2 YFSETQ. This CDR3 has 15 residues. Here the CDR3 reads CASSWGLSNTGELFF. DNA of the CDR3: TGCGCCAGCAGCTGGGGCCTTTCGAACACCGGGGAGCTGTTTTTT.

The chain recombines TRBV15 with TRBJ2-7; 9 bases are shared with TRBD2. Germline trimming cut 0 bases from V and 0 bases from J; bases unmatched to any gene: 6. Germline V gene lookup returns CDR1 LNHNV and CDR2 YYDKDF (reference sequence). The CDR3 contains 17 residues. As DNA, the CDR3 is TGTGCCACCAGCAGAGATAGCGGCGGGGGGGACTCCTACGAGCAGTACTTC. Protein product: CATSRDSGGGDSYEQYF.

The chain couples TRBV20-1 to TRBJ1-6; tentatively, D is TRBD1 (5 bases). Per the germline V gene, CDR1 is DFQATT and CDR2 is SNEGSKA (reference sequence). CDR3 size: 15 residues. Trimming cost V 3 bases and J 3 bases, with 12 bases left between them. CDR3 amino acids: CSASGGENYNSPLHF. The DNA of the CDR3 is TGCAGTGCTAGTGGAGGGGAAAACTATAATTCACCCCTCCACTTT.